Following are 3 T cell receptor beta chains from one sample sequenced in a study of blood T cell repertoires in COVID-19. The protocol was immunoSEQ multiplex PCR, while the TCRdb copy is restricted to in-frame clones and leaves out a portion. Counted here are more than 150,000 clones, roughly 76% occurring once; the ten biggest clones make up 12%. The sample comprised peripheral blood. The receptor set was obtained from a woman older than 75 with COVID-19, enrolled during active disease.

The chain employs TRBV11-1 and TRBJ1-6; possible D gene TRBD1, 6 bases. Germline V lookup: CDR1 SGHAT, CDR2 FQDESV (reference sequence). The CDR3 is made up of 13 amino acids. Deletions cut 3 bases from V and 8 bases from J, with 8 bases between. In DNA form, the CDR3 reads TGTGCCAGCAGCTTGTCAGGGGATTCACCCCTCCACTTT. Its translation: CASSLSGDSPLHF.

The rearrangement links TRBV18 to TRBJ1-4, with 8 bases fitting TRBD1. The V gene's germline CDR1 is KGHSH and CDR2 LQKENI. V gave up 3 bases and J gave up 1 base; unmatched junction bases: 4. The CDR3 runs 16 residues. This CDR3 is CASSPTGARTNEKLFF. Written as DNA, the CDR3 is TGTGCCAGCTCACCGACAGGGGCTAGAACTAATGAAAAACTGTTTTTT.

The chain uses TRBV6-2 or TRBV6-3 and TRBJ2-7; 8 bases line up with TRBD2. The V segment lost 4 bases and the J segment 1 base; nucleotides outside the gene matches: 3. CDR3 length: 14 residues. Germline V gene lookup returns CDR1 MNHEY and CDR2 SVGEGT. CDR3 sequence: CASSSGGRSYEQYF. Here the CDR3 DNA reads TGTGCCAGCAGTTCGGGGGGGCGTTCCTACGAGCAGTACTTC.